This TCR beta chain was retrieved from a study of shared clonotypes between healthy human individuals. Trimming pared 4 bases from V and 6 bases from J, leaving 20 bases between. CDR1 and CDR2 (germline): SGHDT, YYEEEE. CDR3 length: 15 amino acids. Repertoires were generated with immunoSEQ multiplex PCR, while TCRdb's copy carries only in-frame clones and drops some. The repertoire holds around 1.5 million clones, with approximately 98% as singletons. CD45RA+ naive and CD45RA-negative memory subsets were separated from CD4+ cells. The clonotype was recovered from a man aged 25-40 years in good health. The sample was naive CD4+ T cells sorted from blood. Subset indicated: CD45RA+ positively selected. This chain links TRBV5-6 with TRBJ2-7; D remains unclear. The CDR3 DNA is TGTGCCAGCAGCAGCAGCCACGGAATTCGGCGCGAGCAGTACTTC. Translation: CASSSSHGIRREQYF.